This T cell receptor beta chain derives from a study of response to subunit inactivated influenza vaccine. In germline, CDR1 is KGHSH, CDR2 LQKENI. There are 14 residues in the CDR3. V shed 0 bases and J shed 8 bases, with 11 bases lying between them. On this clonotype itself: Its antigen is not identified.

Study results and limitations: With each seasonal influenza vaccination, the authors suggested, few new T cells are recruited.

TCRdb itself ran the RT-PCR reads through MiXCR, one entry per CDR3 protein. This table has fewer than 600,000 distinct CDR3 sequences, approximately 7.7% appearing once. Sequences were derived from PBMCs from blood, sampled 23 months after vaccination. The chain recombines TRBV18 with TRBJ2-1, with D possibly matching TRBD1 (6 bases). This clonotype was sampled from a man aged 45 to 75 who received an inactivated influenza vaccine. CDR3 amino acids: CASSPPQGSDEQFF. DNA for the CDR3: TGTGCCAGCTCACCACCACAGGGTTCGGATGAGCAGTTCTTC.